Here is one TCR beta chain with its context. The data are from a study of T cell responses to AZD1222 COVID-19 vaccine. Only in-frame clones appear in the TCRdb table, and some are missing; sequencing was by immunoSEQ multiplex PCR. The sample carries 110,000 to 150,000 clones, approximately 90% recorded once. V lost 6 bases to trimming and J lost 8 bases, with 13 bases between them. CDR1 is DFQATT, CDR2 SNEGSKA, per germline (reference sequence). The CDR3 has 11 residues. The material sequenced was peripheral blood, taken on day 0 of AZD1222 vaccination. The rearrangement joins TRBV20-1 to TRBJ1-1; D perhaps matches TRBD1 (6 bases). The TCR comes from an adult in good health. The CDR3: CSAEQGLEAFF. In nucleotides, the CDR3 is TGCAGTGCAGAACAGGGACTCGAAGCTTTCTTT.